The 9 T cell receptor beta chains reported below all come from one sample, sequenced in a study of T cell responses to AZD1222 COVID-19 vaccine. Data came from immunoSEQ multiplex PCR; TCRdb stores just in-frame clones and leaves some out. The sample has around 140,000 clones; approximately 93% are singletons. Sequencing used peripheral blood, obtained on day 0 of AZD1222 vaccination. The receptors originated from an adult in good health.

This sequence joins TRBV10-3 and TRBJ1-2; no clear D. The CDR3 extends over 12 amino acids. V was clipped by 5 bases and J by 5 bases, with 9 bases between them. CDR1 ENHRY and CDR2 SYGVKD come from the germline V gene. CDR3 sequence reads: CAISKTEYGYTF. In DNA, the CDR3 is TGTGCCATCAGTAAGACCGAATATGGCTACACCTTC.

The chain has TRBV24-1 and TRBJ1-1, with D perhaps matching TRBD1 (5 bases). The germline gives CDR1 KGHDR, CDR2 SFDVKD. Trimming cost V 2 bases and J 5 bases, with 8 bases left between them. CDR3 size: 13 residues. CDR3 DNA: TGTGCCACCAGTGATTCAAGGGGAACTGAAGCTTTCTTT. It is translated as CATSDSRGTEAFF.

The chain links TRBV24-1 to TRBJ2-1; D unresolved. The CDR3 has 14 residues. Trimming cost V 1 base and J 6 bases, with 9 bases left between them. The germline gives CDR1 KGHDR, CDR2 SFDVKD. The CDR3 DNA reads TGTGCCACCAGTGATTTTGGGATTACCAATGAGCAGTTCTTC. Residues: CATSDFGITNEQFF.

The CDR3 coding sequence is TGTGCCAGCAGTCACCGGGACTACCAAGAGACCCAGTACTTC. Its protein product is CASSHRDYQETQYF. This chain connects TRBV27 to TRBJ2-5; tentative D call: TRBD2 (6 bases). Per the germline V gene, CDR1 is MNHEY and CDR2 is SMNVEV (reference sequence). Deletions cut 5 bases from V and 0 bases from J, with 10 bases between. The CDR3 loop spans 14 amino acids.

V usage is TRBV9 and J usage is TRBJ1-4, with TRBD1 as a possible D gene (5 bases). This CDR3 contains 14 residues. Germline values: CDR1 SGDLS, CDR2 YYNGEE. Trimming cost V 0 bases and J 8 bases, with 11 bases left between them. The CDR3 is CASSVGGEQEKLFF. The CDR3 region has the DNA TGTGCCAGCAGCGTAGGGGGGGAACAGGAAAAACTGTTTTTT.

The J gene is TRBJ1-6, the V gene TRBV6-4; 7 bases align to TRBD1. Germline-derived CDR1 and CDR2 are MRHNA and SNTAGT. The CDR3 runs 15 residues. J gave up 7 bases and V 6 bases, and 9 bases lay outside the gene matches. The CDR3 DNA reads as TGTGCCAGCAGCGAAGAGGGGGCGGCCAATTCACCCCTCCACTTT. Its protein product is CASSEEGAANSPLHF.

The gene calls are TRBV4-1 and TRBJ2-1; 7 nucleotides agree with TRBD1. Losses at the gene ends were 1 base for V and 6 bases for J; bases not matched to a gene: 9. Germline values: CDR1 MGHRA, CDR2 YSYEKL. CDR3 length equals 16 residues. This CDR3 is CASSQGFRGLPNEQFF. CDR3 coding DNA: TGCGCCAGCAGCCAAGGGTTTAGGGGGCTCCCCAATGAGCAGTTCTTC.

The rearrangement links TRBV7-8 to TRBJ2-3, with TRBD2 matching 8 bases. The V and J ends lost 5 bases and 3 bases, in that order; junction bases with no gene match: 7. The length of the CDR3 is 15 residues. CDR1 is SGHVS, CDR2 FQNEAQ, per germline. The CDR3 loop is CASSPSGTRTDTQYF. CDR3 coding DNA: TGTGCCAGCAGCCCCTCCGGGACTAGAACAGATACGCAGTATTTT.

This sequence joins TRBV10-3 and TRBJ2-7, with 10 bases lining up with TRBD2. With 2 bases clipped from V and 1 base from J, the junction kept 2 bases outside the gene matches. This CDR3 has 15 amino acids. The germline gives CDR1 ENHRY, CDR2 SYGVKD. The CDR3 nucleotides are TGTGCCATCAGTGAGGGACTAGCGGTTTCCTACGAGCAGTACTTC. This gives the protein CAISEGLAVSYEQYF.